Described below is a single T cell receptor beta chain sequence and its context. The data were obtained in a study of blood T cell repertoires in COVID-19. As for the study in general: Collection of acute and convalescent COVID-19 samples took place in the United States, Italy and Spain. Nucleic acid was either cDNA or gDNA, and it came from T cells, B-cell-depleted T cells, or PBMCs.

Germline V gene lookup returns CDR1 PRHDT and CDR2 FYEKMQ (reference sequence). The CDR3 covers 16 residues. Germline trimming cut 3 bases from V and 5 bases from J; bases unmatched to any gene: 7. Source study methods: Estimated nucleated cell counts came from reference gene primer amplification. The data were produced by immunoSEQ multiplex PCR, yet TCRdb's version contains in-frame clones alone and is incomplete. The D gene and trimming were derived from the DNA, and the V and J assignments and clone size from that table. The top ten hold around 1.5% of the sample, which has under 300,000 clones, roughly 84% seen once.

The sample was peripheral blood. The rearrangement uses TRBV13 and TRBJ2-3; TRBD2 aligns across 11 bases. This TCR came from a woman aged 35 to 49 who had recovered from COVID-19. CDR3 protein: CASSLRLAGSRDTQYF. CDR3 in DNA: TGTGCCAGCAGCTTGAGACTAGCGGGGTCCAGAGATACGCAGTATTTT.